The 32 T cell receptor beta chains below all came from one sample that was sequenced in a study of preoperative IRX-2 immunotherapy in early breast cancer. Stated treatment: preoperative locoregional IRX-2 cytokine immunotherapy. Sequencing used immunoSEQ multiplex PCR; TCRdb keeps in-frame clones, though not all of them. This table has about 89,000 clones, 70% to 90% appearing once. The sequenced sample was tumor tissue, obtained after IRX-2 immunotherapy. Source of these receptors: a human donor with breast cancer.

The chain has TRBV18 and TRBJ1-1; perhaps TRBD1 as D (6 bases). Trimming took off 3 bases at V and 5 bases at J, with 22 bases between the two ends. CDR3 length: 17 amino acids. CDR1 and CDR2 (germline): KGHSH, LQKENI. CDR3 residues: CASSPGPGKERGTEAFF. CDR3 coding DNA: TGTGCCAGCTCACCGGGGCCAGGGAAGGAGAGGGGGACTGAAGCTTTCTTT.

The rearrangement joins TRBV25-1 to TRBJ1-1, with TRBD1 matching over 7 bases. Trimming cost V 4 bases and J 5 bases; bases outside gene matches: 4. This CDR3 region has 13 residues. Germline V CDR1 and CDR2: MGHDK, SYGVNS. CDR3 in DNA: TGTGCCAGCAGTGCAGGGGGGGAAACTGAAGCTTTCTTT. This codes for CASSAGGETEAFF.

The chain has TRBV14 and TRBJ1-2; 8 nucleotides match TRBD1. V trimming: 4 bases; J trimming: 7 bases; junction bases outside the gene matches: 5. CDR1 and CDR2 from the germline V gene are SGHDN and FVKESK. This CDR3 has 13 residues. CDR3 loop: CASSPGTGVGYTF. For the CDR3, the DNA is TGTGCCAGCAGCCCCGGGACAGGCGTTGGCTACACCTTC.

This clone was seen only once. Its ends do not fully match the called genes, so a read error is possible. V and J are TRBV19 and TRBJ1-5; D call uncertain. The V gene's germline CDR1 is LNHDA and CDR2 SQIVND (reference sequence). CDR3 length equals 11 residues. The DNA for the CDR3 is TGTGCCAGTGGTATAAATCAGCCCCAGCATTTT. Translation: CASGINQPQHF.

About this clone itself: The junction departs from germline at one end; a sequencing error may be responsible. The sample carries other DNA sequences with the same CDR3. The genes are TRBV18 and TRBJ2-3, with D tentatively TRBD2 (5 bases). The germline V gene has CDR1 KGHSH and CDR2 LQKENI. The CDR3 contains 12 residues. The CDR3 DNA sequence: TGTGCCAGCTCCCCACGGGGAGATACGCAGTATTTT. It is translated as CASSPRGDTQYF.

The chain uses TRBV15 and TRBJ2-5; the D is unclear. The CDR3 contains 14 residues. V lost 0 bases and J lost 5, with 10 bases in between. CDR1 and CDR2 (germline): LNHNV, YYDKDF (reference sequence). The CDR3 coding sequence is TGTGCCACCAGCAGAGAACGCCCAGGCGAGACCCAGTACTTC. Protein sequence: CATSRERPGETQYF.

The J gene is TRBJ1-4, the V gene TRBV9; 10 nucleotides match TRBD1. Germline assignment: CDR1 SGDLS and CDR2 YYNGEE. Trimming cost V 5 bases and J 5 bases; bases outside gene matches: 6. This CDR3 region has 15 residues. CDR3 amino acids: CASRQPGQGNEKLFF. The CDR3 DNA is TGTGCCAGCAGACAACCGGGACAGGGGAATGAAAAACTGTTTTTT. The full variable domain, its missing parts supplied by reference TRBV9 and TRBJ1-4, is DSGVTQTPKHLITATGQRVTLRCSPRSGDLSVYWYQQSLDQGLQFLIQYYNGEERAKGNILERFSAQQFPDLHSELNLSSLELGDSALYFCASRQPGQGNEKLFFGSGTQLSVL.

In its sample, this clone was seen a few times. The genes are TRBV14 and TRBJ2-1; D is ambiguous. The germline V gene encodes CDR1 SGHDN and CDR2 FVKESK. The CDR3 spans 15 residues. Trimming removed 3 bases from V and 2 bases from J, with 11 bases in between. CDR3 amino acids: CASSHSVIAYNEQFF. The DNA of the CDR3 is TGTGCCAGCAGCCATTCCGTTATCGCCTACAATGAGCAGTTCTTC. Complete variable domain (other parts from reference TRBV14 and TRBJ2-1): EAGVTQFPSHSVIEKGQTVTLRCDPISGHDNLYWYRRVMGKEIKFLLHFVKESKQDESGMPNNRFLAERTGGTYSTLKVQPAELEDSGVYFCASSHSVIAYNEQFFGPGTRLTVL.

V gene TRBV6-8 combines with J gene TRBJ1-5, with 9 bases identical to TRBD1. The V gene end was trimmed by 7 bases and the J gene end by 4 bases; junction bases not matched to a gene: 2. Germline values: CDR1 MNHGY, CDR2 SAAAGT. The CDR3 has 13 residues. In DNA form, the CDR3 reads TGTGCCAGCAAGGACAGGGGAAATCAGCCCCAGCATTTT. It specifies CASKDRGNQPQHF.

This clone showed up just once. This chain connects TRBV7-8 to TRBJ2-1, with a possible D match to TRBD1 (6 bases). Trimming took off 3 bases at V and 3 bases at J, with 15 bases between the two ends. CDR1 is SGHVS and CDR2 is FQNEAQ in the germline V gene. The CDR3 contains 16 residues. In DNA form, the CDR3 reads TGTGCCAGCAGCTTGCTACCAGGGGCGAACTACAATGAGCAGTTCTTC. This translates into CASSLLPGANYNEQFF.

V and J are TRBV6-8 and TRBJ1-4; perhaps TRBD1 as D (5 bases). V lost 0 bases and J lost 7, with 15 bases in between. CDR3 size: 16 residues. Germline V gives CDR1 MNHGY, CDR2 SAAAGT. CDR3 in amino acids: CASSYSGRAPGEKLFF. The CDR3, as DNA: TGTGCCAGCAGTTACTCGGGGCGGGCCCCGGGTGAAAAACTGTTTTTT.

This clone has more than one count but fewer than ten. The CDR3 loop reads CASSEYRTQYNEQFF. In DNA form, the CDR3 reads TGCGCCAGCAGTGAGTACCGGACCCAATACAATGAGCAGTTCTTC. The chain uses TRBV10-1 and TRBJ2-1; D gene ambiguous. The CDR3 totals 15 residues. The ends were cut back, 1 base at V and 4 bases at J, with 11 bases in the middle. From germline, CDR1 is WNHNN and CDR2 SYGVQD (reference sequence).

CDR3 sequence (DNA): TGTGCTAGTGGTTTGGGGACAGGGAATCAGCCCCAGCATTTT. This sequence encodes CASGLGTGNQPQHF. This chain connects TRBV12-5 to TRBJ1-5; 8 bases fit TRBD1. The germline CDR1 and CDR2 sequences are LGHNT and FRNRAP. J lost 4 bases, V lost 1 base, and 0 bases had no gene match. The CDR3 runs to 14 residues. The full variable domain, with the rest looked up from reference TRBV12-5 and TRBJ1-5, is DARVTQTPRHKVTEMGQEVTMRCQPILGHNTVFWYRQTMMQGLELLAYFRNRAPLDDSGMPKDRFSAEMPDATLATLKIQPSEPRDSAVYFCASGLGTGNQPQHFGDGTRLSIL.

This clone was recorded once. This chain connects TRBV19 to TRBJ2-6; possibly TRBD2 for D (6 bases). This CDR3 has 15 residues. The V gene lost 3 bases and the J gene lost 4 bases, with 10 bases spanning the gap. Germline CDR1 is LNHDA and CDR2 is SQIVND (reference sequence). CDR3 coding DNA: TGTGCCAGTAGTATGCAGGGAGGAGGGGCCAACGTCCTGACTTTC. Amino acids: CASSMQGGGANVLTF.

The chain has TRBV19 and TRBJ2-1, with a possible D match to TRBD2 (7 bases). CDR1 LNHDA and CDR2 SQIVND come from the germline V gene (reference sequence). V was shortened by 6 bases and J by 9 bases, with 15 bases between the two germline ends. This CDR3 spans 13 amino acids. The CDR3 DNA is TGTGCCAGTAGGCCCTTCGGGGGGCGTGAGCAGTTCTTC. Amino acid sequence: CASRPFGGREQFF.

The chain has TRBV18 and TRBJ2-3; D might be TRBD2 (6 bases). With 3 bases removed from V and 8 bases from J, the gap between germline ends came to 18 bases. The germline V gene encodes CDR1 KGHSH and CDR2 LQKENI. The CDR3 runs to 15 residues. CDR3 coding DNA: TGTGCCAGCTCACCCGTGGTGGAGGGCACATCTACGCAGTATTTT. Its protein product is CASSPVVEGTSTQYF.

The chain employs TRBV19 and TRBJ1-2; D is undetermined. Germline CDR1 reads LNHDA; CDR2 reads SQIVND (reference sequence). The CDR3 length is 13 residues. V lost 6 bases, J lost 8 bases, and 16 bases lay in between. The DNA for the CDR3 is TGTGCCAGTAGGATGGTCGGTCTAGGGGGCTACACCTTC. Encoded protein: CASRMVGLGGYTF.

This clone turned up a few times. The chain has TRBV18 and TRBJ1-1; perhaps TRBD1 as D (5 bases). The CDR3 sequence is 16 residues long. From germline, CDR1 is KGHSH and CDR2 LQKENI. Trimming removed 3 bases from V and 5 bases from J, with 19 bases in between. In DNA, the CDR3 is TGTGCCAGCTCACCCTGGCTCGGGGGATTAGATACTGAAGCTTTCTTT. Encoded protein: CASSPWLGGLDTEAFF.

The J gene is TRBJ1-1, the V gene TRBV28; tentative D call: TRBD1 (6 bases). V was clipped by 5 bases and J by 7 bases, with 23 bases between them. CDR3 length: 16 amino acids. CDR1 and CDR2 from the germline V gene are MDHEN and SYDVKM. The CDR3 protein is CASSPPDSLGGIEAFF. CDR3 coding DNA: TGTGCCAGCAGTCCTCCGGACAGTTTGGGGGGAATTGAAGCTTTCTTT.

The chain has TRBV29-1 and TRBJ1-4, with D tentatively TRBD1 (5 bases). CDR1 and CDR2 (germline): SQVTM, ANQGSEA. Trimming stripped 5 bases from V and 6 bases from J, with 16 bases between. This CDR3 has 14 amino acids. DNA of the CDR3: TGCAGCGTTAAAAGACAGACTGGATATGAAAAACTGTTTTTT. Protein: CSVKRQTGYEKLFF.

V gene TRBV30 combines with J gene TRBJ1-2; TRBD1 might be the D (5 bases). The germline CDR1 and CDR2 sequences are GTSNPN and SVGIG (reference sequence). The V and J ends lost 5 bases and 7 bases respectively, with 23 bases between them. This CDR3 has 15 residues. CDR3 in DNA: TGTGCCTGGGGACCCTCGGGGCCAGGGTGGAGTGGCTACACCTTC. This encodes CAWGPSGPGWSGYTF. The complete variable domain, with remaining parts taken from reference TRBV30 and TRBJ1-2, reads SQTIHQWPATLVQPVGSPLSLECTVEGTSNPNLYWYRQAAGRGLQLLFYSVGIGQISSEVPQNLSASRPQDRQFILSSKKLLLSDSGFYLCAWGPSGPGWSGYTFGSGTRLTVV.

V is TRBV6-8 and J is TRBJ1-5; D may be TRBD1 (5 bases). The CDR3 spans 13 residues. The germline V and J ends were trimmed by 5 bases and 11 bases, with 16 bases remaining between them. Germline CDR1 is MNHGY and CDR2 is SAAAGT. Written as DNA, the CDR3 is TGTGCCAGCAGTATTCGAACAGGCGGTACCCAGCATTTT. Its translation: CASSIRTGGTQHF.

The rearrangement joins TRBV18 to TRBJ1-3; D is possibly TRBD1 (5 bases). Germline loops: CDR1 KGHSH, CDR2 LQKENI. The CDR3 contains 16 residues. Trimming shortened V by 2 bases and J by 2 bases, and 13 bases separated the two germline ends. The CDR3 DNA reads as TGTGCCAGCTCACCAAACTCGGGGGTCGCTGGAAACACCATATATTTT. As protein: CASSPNSGVAGNTIYF. Complete variable domain (other parts from reference TRBV18 and TRBJ1-3): NAGVMQNPRHLVRRRGQEARLRCSPMKGHSHVYWYRQLPEEGLKFMVYLQKENIIDESGMPKERFSAEFPKEGPSILRIQQVVRGDSAAYFCASSPNSGVAGNTIYFGEGSWLTVV.

This clone was seen a handful of times. The J gene is TRBJ2-1, the V gene TRBV15; D is perhaps TRBD1 (6 bases). The CDR3 is 15 amino acids. The germline V gene has CDR1 LNHNV and CDR2 YYDKDF (reference sequence). The V end was cut by 5 bases, the J end by 7 bases, with 18 bases between. Here the CDR3 reads CATSGGGNPRNEQFF. CDR3 bases: TGTGCCACCAGCGGGGGCGGAAACCCTCGGAATGAGCAGTTCTTC.

This chain uses TRBV14 with TRBJ1-6; 7 bases fit TRBD1. Germline-derived CDR1 and CDR2 are SGHDN and FVKESK. The junction had 7 bases not matched to a gene; V was cut back by 4 bases and J by 10 bases. This CDR3 has 14 amino acids. The CDR3 bases are TGTGCCAGCAGCCCCTTACAGGGGTACTCACCCCTCCACTTT. It specifies CASSPLQGYSPLHF.

V usage is TRBV7-4 and J usage is TRBJ2-7, with 7 bases identical to TRBD2. V lost 6 bases and J lost 0; bases outside the gene matches: 2. The CDR3 length is 13 residues. CDR1 and CDR2 from the germline V gene are SGHVT and SQSDAQ. CDR3 bases: TGTGCCAGCAGATCTAGCGGCTCCTACGAGCAGTACTTC. Its protein is CASRSSGSYEQYF.

The chain couples TRBV7-7 to TRBJ2-3; D is perhaps TRBD2 (5 bases). CDR1 SSHAT and CDR2 FNYEAQ come from the germline V gene (reference sequence). Trimming stripped 4 bases from V and 6 bases from J, with 20 bases between. The CDR3 spans 16 residues. The CDR3 sequence is CASSSTTTPTGDTQYF. The CDR3 DNA follows: TGTGCCAGCAGCTCAACGACTACACCTACGGGGGATACGCAGTATTTT.

The chain employs TRBV5-1 and TRBJ2-3; 10 positions agree with TRBD2. The CDR3 spans 16 residues. The junction had 2 bases not matched to a gene; V was cut back by 0 bases and J by 1 base. Per germline, CDR1 SGHRS and CDR2 YFSETQ. The CDR3 reads CASSLAGLAGTDTQYF. In nucleotides, the CDR3 is TGCGCCAGCAGCTTGGCRGGACTAGCGGGCACAGATACGCAGTATTTT.

This clone has more than one count but fewer than ten. The CDR3 sequence is CASSLSGGIPNNEQFF. CDR3 DNA: TGTGCCAGCAGCTTGAGCGGGGGGATACCCAACAATGAGCAGTTCTTC. The rearrangement uses TRBV11-3 and TRBJ2-1; 9 positions agree with TRBD2. Germline lookup yields CDR1 SGHNT and CDR2 YENEEA. V dropped 3 bases and J dropped 5; count of bases not matched to a gene: 8. The CDR3 is 16 amino acids.

This rearrangement joins TRBV7-1 to TRBJ2-7; D perhaps matches TRBD1 (5 bases). TRBV7-1 is classed as an ORF, of uncertain function. The CDR3 runs to 14 residues. The V end was cut by 4 bases, the J end by 2 bases, with 12 bases between. CDR3: CASSLTQDAYEQYF. The CDR3 DNA reads TGTGCCAGCAGCTTGACACAGGATGCCTACGAGCAGTACTTC.

The chain carries TRBV19 and TRBJ2-7; 8 nucleotides align to TRBD1. Germline assignment: CDR1 LNHDA and CDR2 SQIVND (reference sequence). J gave up 2 bases and V 6 bases, and 9 bases lay outside the gene matches. CDR3 length equals 15 residues. The DNA of the CDR3 is TGTGCCAGTAGCCTGATACAGGGGGGAGCCTACGAGCAGTACTTC. This translates into CASSLIQGGAYEQYF.

V is TRBV11-3 and J is TRBJ2-3; D is unclear. V was trimmed by 1 base and J by 2 bases, leaving 7 bases between them. CDR1 and CDR2 from the germline V gene are SGHNT and YENEEA. This CDR3 comprises 14 residues. This chain's CDR3 is CASSLVGNTDTQYF. In nucleotides, the CDR3 is TGTGCCAGCAGCTTAGTTGGGAACACAGATACGCAGTATTTT. Complete variable domain (other parts from reference TRBV11-3 and TRBJ2-3): EAGVVQSPRYKIIEKKQPVAFWCNPISGHNTLYWYLQNLGQGPELLIRYENEEAVDDSQLPKDRFSAERLKGVDSTLKIQPAELGDSAVYLCASSLVGNTDTQYFGPGTRLTVL.